The rows below give T cell receptor beta chains drawn from one sample of a study of cytomegalovirus exposure and HLA in healthy donors. Produced via immunoSEQ multiplex PCR; TCRdb's table is partial and in-frame only. The data contain 150,000 to 200,000 clones, more than 70% of them singletons. Sequenced input: PBMCs. The receptor source for this set is a male donor in good health and CMV-seronegative. Both conserved end residues are part of each CDR3. D genes are given only for firm matches. Some rows mark clone size as missing; the rest say once, few, many or name a class of expanded clone.

>TRBJ1-2|NA|TRBV5-4|NA
CASSLRGFAGNGYTF
TGTGCCAGCAGCCTCCGGGGGTTCGCGGGAAATGGCTACACCTTC
>TRBJ2-5|NA|TRBV5-5|NA
CASSLATQETQYF
TGTGCCAGCAGCTTGGCTACGCAAGAGACCCAGTACTTC
>TRBJ2-4|TRBD1|TRBV7-2|few
CASSPRGPTALAKNIQYF
TGTGCCAGCAGCCCTAGGGGGCCGACAGCCCTAGCCAAAAACATTCAGTACTTC
>TRBJ2-1|TRBD2|TRBV5-6|NA
CASSLSGLGNNEQFF
TGTGCCAGCAGCTTGTCGGGACTAGGAAACAATGAGCAGTTCTTC
>TRBJ1-5|NA|TRBV28|NA
CASSSGGRVDQPQHF
TGTGCCAGCAGTTCTGGGGGCCGAGTAGATCAGCCCCAGCATTTT
>TRBJ2-3|NA|TRBV7-3|NA
CASSPSRTTTDTQYF
TGTGCCAGCAGCCCTTCACGGACAACTACAGATACGCAGTATTTT
>TRBJ1-3|NA|TRBV6-6|NA
CASSPNSGGNTIYF
TGTGCCAGCAGCCCAAACTCGGGAGGAAACACCATATATTTT
>TRBJ2-7|TRBD1|TRBV30|NA
CAWGQGKEQYF
TGTGCCTGGGGACAGGGAAAAGAGCAGTACTTC
>TRBJ1-1|NA|TRBV7-2|NA
CASSLRQAPNTEAFF
TGTGCCAGCAGCTTAAGGCAGGCTCCGAACACTGAAGCTTTCTTT
>TRBJ2-5|NA|TRBV29-1|NA
CSVAQRASRETQYF
TGCAGCGTTGCCCAGAGGGCCAGTCGAGAGACCCAGTACTTC
>TRBJ2-1|NA|TRBV5-4|NA
CASSLAARNEQFF
TGTGCCAGCAGCCTGGCCGCGCGCAATGAGCAGTTCTTC
>TRBJ1-1|NA|TRBV18|NA
CASSPPIRGGDTEAFF
TGTGCCAGCTCACCACCCATAAGGGGGGGAGACACTGAAGCTTTCTTT
>TRBJ2-4|NA|TRBV6-4|NA
CASSESGLGGKNIQYF
TGTGCCAGCAGTGAATCCGGACTAGGGGGCAAAAACATTCAGTACTTC
>TRBJ1-1|NA|TRBV7-3|once
CASRAGGSTEAFF
TGTGCCAGCCGGGCCGGGGGATCTACTGAAGCTTTCTTT
>TRBJ1-1|NA|TRBV6-5|NA
CASSYFPGGGTEAFF
TGTGCCAGCAGTTACTTCCCGGGGGGAGGCACTGAAGCTTTCTTT
>TRBJ2-5|TRBD1|TRBV2|once
CASSPSGGGMETQYF
TGTGCCAGCAGCCCCTCAGGGGGCGGGATGGAGACCCAGTACTTC
>TRBJ2-3|TRBD1|TRBV2|NA
CASSGQGVGDTQYF
TGTGCCAGCAGTGGGCAGGGGGTTGGGGATACGCAGTATTTT
>TRBJ2-7|TRBD1|TRBV7-9|NA
CASSSRDRSYEQYF
TGTGCCAGCAGCTCCCGGGACAGGTCCTACGAGCAGTACTTC
>TRBJ1-1|NA|TRBV5-1|NA
CASSATVTNTEAFF
TGCGCCAGCAGCGCGACAGTGACGAACACTGAAGCTTTCTTT
>TRBJ2-5|NA|TRBV5-1|NA
CASSFQRLQETQYF
TGCGCCAGCAGCTTCCAGCGGCTCCAAGAGACCCAGTACTTC
>TRBJ2-7|NA|TRBV5-6|NA
CASSLVGTYSYEQYF
TGTGCCAGCAGCTTGGTAGGGACTTATTCCTACGAGCAGTACTTC
>TRBJ2-7|TRBD2|TRBV11-2|NA
CASSLDLGGTSALHEQYF
TGTGCCAGCAGCTTAGATCTTGGGGGGACTAGCGCTTTGCACGAGCAGTACTTC
>TRBJ2-7|NA|TRBV7-2|few
CASSQVAGDSYEQYF
TGCGCCAGCAGCCAGGTTGCAGGGGATTCCTACGAGCAGTACTTC
>TRBJ1-4|TRBD1|TRBV6-1|NA
CASSGGTATNEKLFF
TGTGCCAGCAGTGGTGGGACAGCAACTAATGAAAAACTGTTTTTT
>TRBJ2-7|TRBD1|TRBV19|NA
CASSWDSGGREQYF
TGTGCCAGTAGTTGGGACAGTGGAGGAAGGGAGCAGTACTTC
>TRBJ2-2|NA|TRBV19|NA
CASSIQATGELFF
TGTGCCAGTAGTATCCAGGCCACCGGGGAGCTGTTTTTT